These 21 T cell receptor beta chains came from one sample sequenced in a study of T cells in Graves' hyperthyroidism and ophthalmopathy. Amplification targeted TCR beta CDR3 regions from RNA transcripts. The primer set for the first-round RT-PCR of the TCR CDR3 was HTBI. TCRdb re-derived calls from the multiplex PCR reads in MiXCR, one entry per CDR3 protein. The sample carries around 600,000 distinct CDR3 sequences, about 14% recorded once. Sequencing used blood. The receptors come from a woman between 50 and 59 years old with Graves' ophthalmopathy.

This clonotype was counted only a few times. This chain joins TRBV28 and TRBJ2-3; 9 bases are a match to TRBD2. The CDR3 extends over 16 amino acids. With 5 bases clipped from V and 2 bases from J, the junction kept 8 bases outside the gene matches. From germline, CDR1 is MDHEN and CDR2 SYDVKM. In nucleotides, the CDR3 is TGTGCCAGCAGTCGAAATAGCGGGAGTGACACAGATACGCAGTATTTT. Residues: CASSRNSGSDTDTQYF.

This clonotype was detected only a few times. The chain links TRBV27 to TRBJ1-1, with D possibly TRBD1 on 6 matching bases. CDR1 and CDR2 (germline): MNHEY, SMNVEV (reference sequence). The CDR3 is made up of 14 amino acids. Trimming pared 3 bases from V and 9 bases from J, leaving 17 bases between. The CDR3 here is CASSFRGGGLKAFF. As DNA, the CDR3 is TGTGCCAGCAGTTTTAGGGGGGGAGGTCTTAAAGCTTTCTTT.

This clonotype was recorded many times. The J gene is TRBJ2-1, the V gene TRBV7-9, with 12 bases identical to TRBD2. The CDR3 consists of 17 residues. Trimming at V came to 5 bases and at J to 6 bases, leaving 11 bases not matched to a gene. Germline values: CDR1 SEHNR, CDR2 FQNEAQ (reference sequence). Here the CDR3 DNA reads TGTGCCAGCAGCCCCTACTTACTAGCGGGAGGAACCAATGAGCAGTTCTTC. Translating gives CASSPYLLAGGTNEQFF. The full variable domain, completed using reference TRBV7-9 and TRBJ2-1, is DTGVSQNPRHKITKRGQNVTFRCDPISEHNRLYWYRQTLGQGPEFLTYFQNEAQLEKSRLLSDRFSAERPKGSFSTLEIQRTEQGDSAMYLCASSPYLLAGGTNEQFFGPGTRLTVL.

This clonotype has only a few counts. This chain links TRBV7-9 with TRBJ2-7; TRBD2 aligns across 15 bases. Germline CDR1 reads SEHNR; CDR2 reads FQNEAQ (reference sequence). This CDR3 region has 17 residues. J lost 4 bases, V lost 2 bases, and 6 bases had no gene match. CDR3 protein: CASSLTGLAGGSYEQYF. CDR3 bases: TGTGCCAGCAGCTTAACAGGACTAGCGGGAGGGTCATACGAGCAGTACTTC.

This clonotype occurred many times. This rearrangement joins TRBV7-9 to TRBJ2-7; D may correspond to TRBD1 or TRBD2 (6 bases each). CDR1 is SEHNR, CDR2 FQNEAQ, per germline (reference sequence). The CDR3 runs 15 residues. V was shortened by 6 bases and J by 6 bases, with 21 bases between the two germline ends. CDR3 in DNA: TGTGCCAGCAGTGGACTCGGGGGCGTCTCACTCGAGCAGTACTTC. Translation: CASSGLGGVSLEQYF.

This sequence joins TRBV20-1 and TRBJ2-7, with TRBD2 matching over 9 bases. CDR3 length: 15 amino acids. Germline loops: CDR1 DFQATT, CDR2 SNEGSKA (reference sequence). J was trimmed by 0 bases and V by 1 base; bases with no gene match: 4. This CDR3 is CSARGLSGSSYEQYF. In nucleotides, the CDR3 is TGCAGTGCTAGAGGACTTAGCGGGAGCTCCTACGAGCAGTACTTC.

Points on this clonotype: A junction boundary mismatches the germline segment, possibly from a read error. V usage is TRBV28 and J usage is TRBJ2-5, with no clear D. This CDR3 contains 11 residues. Germline V gene lookup returns CDR1 MDHEN and CDR2 SYDVKM. The CDR3 sequence is CVSSKQETQYF. The DNA for the CDR3 is TGTGTCAGCAGTAAACAAGAGACCCAGTACTTC.

The table lists this clonotype with many counts. The gene calls are TRBV5-1 and TRBJ2-7; D might be TRBD1 (7 bases). The CDR3 has 15 residues. V was shortened by 0 bases and J by 6 bases, with 16 bases between the two germline ends. Germline loops: CDR1 SGHRS, CDR2 YFSETQ. In DNA, the CDR3 is TGCGCCAGCAGCTTGGATGGAGGGGGCAAGGGCGAGCAGTACTTC. Translation gives CASSLDGGGKGEQYF. The full variable domain, in which reference TRBV5-1 and TRBJ2-7 provide the parts outside the CDR3, is KAGVTQTPRYLIKTRGQQVTLSCSPISGHRSVSWYQQTPGQGLQFLFEYFSETQRNKGNFPGRFSGRQFSNSRSEMNVSTLELGDSALYLCASSLDGGGKGEQYFGPGTRLTVT.

This clonotype came up once. A much more abundant neighbour one base away suggests this may be a read error. This sequence joins TRBV18 and TRBJ2-2; 7 bases are shared with TRBD1. There are 16 residues in the CDR3. Germline CDR1 reads KGHSH; CDR2 reads LQKENI. CDR3 sequence (DNA): TGTGCCGGCTCACCAAGCCGGGACAGGAACACCGGGGAGCTGTTTTTT. Its protein product is CAGSPSRDRNTGELFF.

This clonotype has only a few counts. This chain uses TRBV13 with TRBJ2-3, with TRBD1 matching 9 bases. Germline CDR1 PRHDT, CDR2 FYEKMQ (reference sequence). With V trimmed by 5 bases and J by 3 bases, 6 bases remained unmatched. The length of the CDR3 is 15 residues. The CDR3: CASSPNRGRTDTQYF. The CDR3 DNA is TGTGCCAGCAGCCCCAACAGGGGGCGAACAGATACGCAGTATTTT.

In this sample, this clonotype turned up once. The V and J genes are TRBV6-2 or TRBV6-3 and TRBJ1-1; maybe TRBD1 (5 bases). The CDR3 length is 16 residues. The germline V gene encodes CDR1 MNHEY and CDR2 SVGEGT. Trimming took 7 bases from V and 5 from J, leaving 23 bases between them. CDR3: CASTGPSTEDRTEAFF. The CDR3 DNA sequence: TGTGCCAGCACAGGACCTTCGACAGAGGATAGAACTGAAGCTTTCTTT.

This clonotype was found many times. The chain joins TRBV28 to TRBJ1-5; 8 bases are shared with TRBD1. The CDR3 totals 14 residues. V shed 7 bases, J shed 4 bases, and the junction held 6 bases outside the gene matches. CDR1 is MDHEN and CDR2 is SYDVKM in the germline V gene. CDR3 amino acids: CASNVDRENQPQHF. The CDR3 DNA follows: TGTGCCAGCAACGTGGACAGGGAAAATCAGCCCCAGCATTTT.

The sample holds one count of this clonotype. The chain couples TRBV3-1 to TRBJ2-6; 7 nucleotides align to TRBD2. The V segment lost 5 bases and the J segment 0 bases; nucleotides outside the gene matches: 16. The germline V gene has CDR1 LGHDT and CDR2 YNNKEL (reference sequence). CDR3 length: 20 residues. The CDR3 nucleotides read TGTGCCAGCAGCGTAGCACCGGGGCGCGGGAGCATCTCTGGGGCCAACGTCCTGACTTTC. This gives the protein CASSVAPGRGSISGANVLTF.

This clonotype turned up a few times. The gene calls are TRBV29-1 and TRBJ1-5, with D uncertain. Germline V lookup: CDR1 SQVTM, CDR2 ANQGSEA. The CDR3 length is 19 residues. V lost 0 bases to trimming and J lost 0 bases, with 21 bases between them. The chain's CDR3 is CSVEDRSYRVLYSNQPQHF. The CDR3 nucleotides are TGCAGCGTTGAAGATCGTTCCTACCGCGTTCTTTATAGCAATCAGCCCCAGCATTTT.

This clonotype was picked up a small number of times. This chain links TRBV20-1 with TRBJ2-3; no firm D call. CDR1 is DFQATT, CDR2 SNEGSKA, per germline (reference sequence). There are 16 residues in the CDR3. Trimming cost V 3 bases and J 2 bases, with 18 bases left between them. The CDR3: CSASPNSIKNTDTQYF. The CDR3 DNA is TGCAGTGCTAGTCCTAACTCCATTAAAAACACAGATACGCAGTATTTT.

This clonotype was detected many times. The rearrangement uses TRBV30 and TRBJ2-1; perhaps TRBD2 as D (7 bases). V was trimmed by 0 bases and J by 7 bases, leaving 13 bases between them. Per the germline V gene, CDR1 is GTSNPN and CDR2 is SVGIG (reference sequence). This CDR3 comprises 14 residues. CDR3 nucleotides: TGTGCCTGGAGTGTAGGGAGGGGGTCGAATGAGCAGTTCTTC. It encodes CAWSVGRGSNEQFF.

This clonotype was recorded many times. The chain links TRBV2 to TRBJ1-1; D is unclear. Trimming shortened V by 4 bases and J by 1 base, and 10 bases separated the two germline ends. Germline V gene lookup returns CDR1 SNHLY and CDR2 FYNNEI. The CDR3 totals 14 residues. The CDR3 region is CASSARMRNTEAFF. CDR3 in DNA: TGTGCCAGCAGTGCCCGAATGAGGAACACTGAAGCTTTCTTT.

In its sample, this clonotype was seen many times. CDR3 coding DNA: TGTGCCAGCAGTTTTTGGACAGGGCTGCCCCCAACTAATGAAAAACTGTTTTTT. Its translation is CASSFWTGLPPTNEKLFF. The V gene is TRBV12-3 or TRBV12-4, the J gene TRBJ1-4; the match to TRBD1 covers 8 bases. The CDR3 is made up of 18 amino acids. V shed 3 bases, J shed 0 bases, and the junction held 9 bases outside the gene matches.

This clonotype was picked up many times. The chain employs TRBV18 and TRBJ2-3, with 7 bases aligning to TRBD2. The CDR3 length is 16 residues. V lost 0 bases and J lost 3; bases outside the gene matches: 6. Germline values: CDR1 KGHSH, CDR2 LQKENI. This CDR3 reads CASSPPFGRITDTQYF. The CDR3 bases are TGTGCCAGCTCACCACCGTTCGGGAGGATAACAGATACGCAGTATTTT.

This clonotype has a handful of counts. The chain recombines TRBV19 with TRBJ2-7; possibly TRBD2 for D (6 bases). Germline-derived CDR1 and CDR2 are LNHDA and SQIVND (reference sequence). The CDR3 length is 15 residues. Deletions cut 3 bases from V and 2 bases from J, with 14 bases between. The CDR3 loop reads CASSIFAGSPYEQYF. CDR3 sequence (DNA): TGTGCCAGTAGTATTTTCGCGGGAAGCCCCTACGAGCAGTACTTC. Drawing the rest from reference TRBV19 and TRBJ2-7, the complete variable domain is DGGITQSPKYLFRKEGQNVTLSCEQNLNHDAMYWYRQDPGQGLRLIYYSQIVNDFQKGDIAEGYSVSREKKESFPLTVTSAQKNPTAFYLCASSIFAGSPYEQYFGPGTRLTVT.

This clonotype was counted ten times or more. The genes are TRBV28 and TRBJ2-1, with D maybe TRBD2 (6 bases). Germline lookup yields CDR1 MDHEN and CDR2 SYDVKM. The CDR3 spans 15 residues. Trimming cost V 6 bases and J 0 bases, with 12 bases left between them. The CDR3 region has the DNA TGTGCCAGCAGGCACCGGGAGAGCTCCTACAATGAGCAGTTCTTC. Its protein product is CASRHRESSYNEQFF.